These 25 T cell receptor beta chains were all obtained from the same sample, sequenced in a study of blood T cells in healthy people across ages. Next came a second PCR, run for roughly 6 to 11 cycles, which used a sample-barcoded 5' primer along with a J-beta primer mix. In TCRdb, the 5' RACE reads were re-called with MiXCR into one record per CDR3 protein. The table includes hundreds of thousands of distinct CDR3 sequences, about 30% detected once. The sequenced material came from blood. The source of these receptors is a woman aged 80 or older in good health.

The chain links TRBV7-2 to TRBJ1-6; D remains ambiguous. This CDR3 comprises 16 residues. Trimming took off 2 bases at V and 0 bases at J, with 8 bases between the two ends. Per the germline V gene, CDR1 is SGHTA and CDR2 is FQGNSA. The CDR3 DNA sequence: TGTGCCAGCAGCTTAATTGGGAGCTCCTATAATTCACCCCTCCACTTT. Its translation is CASSLIGSSYNSPLHF.

V usage is TRBV4-3 and J usage is TRBJ1-4, with 7 bases identical to TRBD1. Germline V gives CDR1 LGHNA, CDR2 YSLEER. J lost 2 bases, V lost 4 bases, and 7 bases had no gene match. This CDR3 is 16 amino acids long. DNA of the CDR3: TGCGCCAGCAGCCCTACACTGACAGGGACTAATGAAAAACTGTTTTTT. This encodes CASSPTLTGTNEKLFF.

With regard to this clonotype: A clone one base away is much larger, so this may be a read error. The gene calls are TRBV7-3 and TRBJ2-7; 12 bases align to TRBD2. The CDR3 contains 15 residues. Per the germline V gene, CDR1 is SGHTA and CDR2 is FQGTGA. V dropped 5 bases and J dropped 7; count of bases not matched to a gene: 9. The CDR3 loop is CASSAGLAGNNEQYF. CDR3 bases: TGTGCCAGCAGCGCGGGACTAGCGGGTAACAATGAGCAGTACTTC.

In the case of this clonotype: With a much larger clone just one base away, this may be a read error. The chain couples TRBV7-2 to TRBJ1-1; 9 bases fit TRBD1. The CDR3 length is 16 residues. Germline V gene sequence: CDR1 SGHTA, CDR2 FQGNSA. V dropped 7 bases and J dropped 11; count of bases not matched to a gene: 20. The CDR3 protein is CASIDIKSGTGSRAFF. The CDR3 DNA reads TGTGCCAGCATCGACATAAAAAGCGGGACAGGGAGTCGGGCTTTCTTT.

This clonotype was seen many times. This chain uses TRBV6-1 with TRBJ2-7, with D perhaps given as TRBD1 or TRBD2 (7 bases each). Germline lookup yields CDR1 MNHNS and CDR2 SASEGT. The CDR3 runs 14 residues. V gave up 4 bases and J gave up 3 bases, with 13 bases separating them. The CDR3 protein is CASSVQGGVYEQYF. The CDR3 nucleotides are TGTGCCAGCAGTGTCCAGGGGGGGGTCTACGAGCAGTACTTC.

Points on this clonotype: The conserved final phenylalanine or tryptophan is absent from the CDR3, which likely points to a read error. The DNA is left out, because the CDR3 cannot be placed on it with certainty; the CDR3 is given as TCRdb lists it. This sequence joins TRBV2 and TRBJ2-5; the table calls TRBD1, which could not be checked here. The CDR3 is 15 residues long, ends included. Germline CDR1 reads SNHLY; CDR2 reads FYNNEI. The CDR3 protein is CASSLQTGRLLTFGS.

In this sample, this clonotype turned up a few times. Possible read error: a much larger clone is one base away. The chain couples TRBV5-1 to TRBJ2-5, with unresolved D. Germline CDR1 and CDR2: SGHRS and YFSETQ. The CDR3 extends over 12 amino acids. The CDR3, as DNA: TGCGCCAGCAGCGCTGATTACGAGACCCGGTACTTC. It yields the protein CASSADYETRYF.

On this clonotype itself: Being one base from a much bigger clone, this may be a read error. The CDR3 protein is CAISENYGGGGYTF. The CDR3 nucleotides are TGTGCCATCAGTGAGAACTACGGAGGGGGCGGCTACACCTTC. The V call is TRBV10-3, the J call TRBJ1-2, with 7 bases identical to TRBD1. This CDR3 is 14 amino acids long. V lost 2 bases, J lost 8 bases, and 8 bases stayed unmatched. Per the germline V gene, CDR1 is ENHRY and CDR2 is SYGVKD.

This clonotype appeared many times. The gene calls are TRBV7-2 and TRBJ1-2; D remains unclear. The CDR3 sequence is 13 residues long. V was trimmed by 5 bases and J by 6 bases, leaving 13 bases between them. Germline values: CDR1 SGHTA, CDR2 FQGNSA. The CDR3 nucleotides are TGTGCCAGCAGCCGCTTCTCTTGGGATGGCTACACCTTC. This gives the protein CASSRFSWDGYTF.

This clonotype was counted many times. The rearrangement joins TRBV19 to TRBJ2-5; D remains unclear. The CDR3 loop spans 13 amino acids. CDR1 LNHDA and CDR2 SQIVND come from the germline V gene (reference sequence). V was pared by 3 bases and J by 2 bases, with 7 bases between. DNA of the CDR3: TGTGCCAGTAGTATCGTTCTGCAAGAGACCCAGTACTTC. This sequence encodes CASSIVLQETQYF.

There are a few counts of this clonotype. This chain's CDR3 is CASSLVLAGGSEQYF. In nucleotides, the CDR3 is TGTGCCAGCAGCTTAGTCCTAGCGGGGGGTTCTGAGCAGTACTTC. The genes are TRBV7-8 and TRBJ2-4, with TRBD2 identical over 11 bases. Looked up from germline, CDR1 is SGHVS and CDR2 is FQNEAQ. J was trimmed by 13 bases and V by 1 base; bases with no gene match: 9. The length of the CDR3 is 15 residues.

This clonotype was recorded at least ten times. This chain joins TRBV29-1 and TRBJ2-5, with no clear D. The CDR3 is made up of 13 amino acids. The germline CDR1 and CDR2 sequences are SQVTM and ANQGSEA. The V and J ends lost 0 bases and 4 bases respectively, with 9 bases between them. In nucleotides, the CDR3 is TGCAGCGTTGAAGACAGGCGGCCAGAGACCCAGTACTTC. It encodes CSVEDRRPETQYF.

Many counts were recorded for this clonotype. This chain links TRBV7-2 with TRBJ2-1; tentative D call: TRBD2 (6 bases). The germline V gene encodes CDR1 SGHTA and CDR2 FQGNSA. V gave up 4 bases and J gave up 9 bases, with 13 bases separating them. The CDR3 extends over 13 amino acids. The CDR3 sequence is CASSSGGVVEQFF. For the CDR3, the DNA is TGTGCCAGCAGCTCCGGAGGGGTCGTTGAGCAGTTCTTC.

The V and J genes are TRBV7-3 and TRBJ1-1; the D is unclear. The germline CDR1 and CDR2 sequences are SGHTA and FQGTGA. V was clipped by 4 bases and J by 4 bases, with 10 bases between them. The CDR3 extends over 13 amino acids. The CDR3 DNA reads TGTGCCAGCAGCTCACTCGGGATCACTGAAGCTTTCTTT. It codes for CASSSLGITEAFF.

This clonotype was recorded at least ten times. The CDR3 is CASSYEQDRSYEQYF. The CDR3 nucleotides are TGTGCCAGCAGTTACGAGCAGGACCGCTCCTACGAGCAGTACTTC. The gene calls are TRBV6-5 and TRBJ2-7; D remains ambiguous. This CDR3 spans 15 amino acids. V lost 2 bases, J lost 0 bases, and 11 bases lay in between. Germline V gives CDR1 MNHEY, CDR2 SVGAGI.

The J gene is TRBJ1-1, the V gene TRBV6-5, with TRBD1 matching 7 bases. The CDR3 contains 16 residues. V shed 0 bases and J 5 bases; nucleotides not matched to a gene: 9. Germline V lookup: CDR1 MNHEY, CDR2 SVGAGI. The CDR3 sequence is CASSYSIRGGRTEAFF. The CDR3 nucleotides read TGTGCCAGCAGTTACTCGATCAGGGGGGGGAGGACTGAAGCTTTCTTT.

This clonotype has a count of ten or more. The chain has TRBV10-2 and TRBJ1-5, with D perhaps matching TRBD1 (5 bases). CDR3 length: 16 residues. The germline V and J ends were trimmed by 3 bases and 1 base, with 13 bases remaining between them. The germline V gene has CDR1 WSHSY and CDR2 SAAADI. CDR3 DNA sequence: TGCGCCAGCAGTGACTCGGGGCAGGGAAGCAATCAGCCCCAGCATTTT. Translating it yields CASSDSGQGSNQPQHF.

This sequence joins TRBV4-3 and TRBJ2-1; 8 positions match TRBD2. Germline-derived CDR1 and CDR2 are LGHNA and YSLEER. V dropped 4 bases and J dropped 6; count of bases not matched to a gene: 17. The CDR3 runs to 18 residues. CDR3 amino acids: CASSLTNGGADVLNEQFF. The DNA for the CDR3 is TGCGCCAGCAGCCTGACTAACGGGGGGGCCGACGTCCTCAATGAGCAGTTCTTC.

This clonotype was seen ten or more times. The chain is built from TRBV12-5 and TRBJ2-6; possibly TRBD2 for D (6 bases). Deletions cut 3 bases from V and 2 bases from J, with 17 bases between. The CDR3 is 18 amino acids. Germline-derived CDR1 and CDR2 are LGHNT and FRNRAP. This CDR3 reads CASGFRAPLAPGANVLTF. In nucleotides, the CDR3 is TGTGCTAGTGGTTTCAGGGCCCCACTAGCCCCTGGGGCCAACGTCCTGACTTTC.

The chain joins TRBV27 to TRBJ1-5; D might be TRBD1 (5 bases). V lost 10 bases and J lost 9, with 19 bases in between. The CDR3 covers 13 residues. Germline V lookup: CDR1 MNHEY, CDR2 SMNVEV (reference sequence). The DNA for the CDR3 is TGTGCCACCGGGACGGTCGGTCTTGGGCCCCAGCATTTT. Protein sequence: CATGTVGLGPQHF.

With respect to this clonotype: This could be a read error, since a much larger clone is one nucleotide away. The genes are TRBV27 and TRBJ2-7; 11 bases align to TRBD2. CDR1 is MNHEY and CDR2 is SMNVEV in the germline V gene (reference sequence). This CDR3 has 16 amino acids. J gave up 7 bases and V 5 bases, and 13 bases lay outside the gene matches. The CDR3 is CASSTLAGATNNEQYF. CDR3 nucleotides: TGTGCCAGCAGTACACTAGCGGGGGCTACCAACAATGAGCAGTACTTC.

There are a few counts of this clonotype. This chain connects TRBV7-2 to TRBJ2-2; maybe TRBD1 (6 bases). Germline CDR1 and CDR2: SGHTA and FQGNSA. V lost 5 bases, J lost 6 bases, and 13 bases lay in between. The CDR3 has 14 amino acids. The CDR3 DNA follows: TGTGCCAGCAGCAAGGACAGTAATGCCGGGGAGCTGTTTTTT. This encodes CASSKDSNAGELFF.

This clonotype occurred many times. This sequence joins TRBV10-3 and TRBJ2-5; unclear D gene. Looked up from germline, CDR1 is ENHRY and CDR2 is SYGVKD. The CDR3 has 13 amino acids. V was trimmed by 3 bases and J by 2 bases, leaving 7 bases between them. This CDR3 reads CAISDSGQETQYF. CDR3 bases: TGTGCCATCAGTGATTCTGGGCAAGAGACCCAGTACTTC.

On this clonotype itself: A much larger clonotype is one base distant, so this may be a read error. The J gene is TRBJ2-3, the V gene TRBV12-3 or TRBV12-4; 7 nucleotides agree with TRBD1. Losses at the gene ends were 1 base for V and 10 bases for J; bases not matched to a gene: 14. CDR3 length equals 16 residues. CDR3 residues: CASSLGRGTGVDAQYF. The CDR3 nucleotides read TGTGCCAGCAGTTTAGGTCGTGGCACAGGGGTCGATGCGCAGTATTTT.

V usage is TRBV6-2 or TRBV6-3 and J usage is TRBJ1-5, with D perhaps matching TRBD1 (6 bases). Trimming shortened V by 6 bases and J by 4 bases, and 10 bases separated the two germline ends. Germline V gives CDR1 MNHEY, CDR2 SVGEGT. This CDR3 is built from 13 residues. The CDR3 nucleotides read TGTGCCAGCAGGGGGGCAGGGAATCAGCCCCAGCATTTT. This translates into CASRGAGNQPQHF.